The clone carrying this T cell receptor beta chain was recorded a few times. Antigen specificity is unknown. Unique molecular identifiers had been added to the TCR beta cDNA libraries. Each CDR3 protein gets one entry after TCRdb re-called the PCR reads with MiXCR. The sample holds fewer than 550,000 distinct CDR3 sequences, approximately 34% seen once. This record belongs to a study of post-analysis software for immune sequencing data. Study-wide context: Disease trajectories encompassed relapsing-remitting, secondary progressive and progressive-relapsing multiple sclerosis. Study-level results: Versus controls, multiple sclerosis patients showed significantly lower diversity (normalized Chao1).

The sequenced sample consisted of blood. The origin of this receptor is a girl aged 2 to 17 with multiple sclerosis.

CDR3 residues: CAISEYGTEAFF. The CDR3 DNA is TGTGCCATCAGTGAGTACGGCACTGAAGCTTTCTTT. The V and J genes are TRBV10-3 and TRBJ1-1; D not certain. Trimming left V 1 base short and J 4 bases short, with 4 bases between. CDR3 length: 12 amino acids. Germline V gene data show CDR1 as ENHRY and CDR2 as SYGVKD.